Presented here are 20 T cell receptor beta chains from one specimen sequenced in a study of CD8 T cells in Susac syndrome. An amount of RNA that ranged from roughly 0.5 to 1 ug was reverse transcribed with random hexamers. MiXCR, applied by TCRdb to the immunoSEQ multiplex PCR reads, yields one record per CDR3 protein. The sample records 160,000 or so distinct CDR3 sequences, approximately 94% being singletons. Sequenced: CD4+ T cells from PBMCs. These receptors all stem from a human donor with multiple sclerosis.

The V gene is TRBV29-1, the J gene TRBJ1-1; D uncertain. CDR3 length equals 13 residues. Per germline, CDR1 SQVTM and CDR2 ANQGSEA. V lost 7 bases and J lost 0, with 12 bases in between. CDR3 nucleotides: TGCAGCGCTACACGGAGCATGAACACTGAAGCTTTCTTT. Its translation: CSATRSMNTEAFF.

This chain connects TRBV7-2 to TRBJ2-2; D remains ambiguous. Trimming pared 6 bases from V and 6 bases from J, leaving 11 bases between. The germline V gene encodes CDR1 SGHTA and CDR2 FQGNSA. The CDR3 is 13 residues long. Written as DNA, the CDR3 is TGTGCCAGCAGTTCGGGTTTGTCCGGGGAGCTGTTTTTT. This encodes CASSSGLSGELFF.

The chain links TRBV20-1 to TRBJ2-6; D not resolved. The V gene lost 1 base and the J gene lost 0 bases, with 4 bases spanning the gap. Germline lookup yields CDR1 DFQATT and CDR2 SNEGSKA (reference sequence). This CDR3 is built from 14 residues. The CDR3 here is CSARVVSGANVLTF. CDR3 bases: TGCAGTGCTAGAGTGGTCTCTGGGGCCAACGTCCTGACTTTC.

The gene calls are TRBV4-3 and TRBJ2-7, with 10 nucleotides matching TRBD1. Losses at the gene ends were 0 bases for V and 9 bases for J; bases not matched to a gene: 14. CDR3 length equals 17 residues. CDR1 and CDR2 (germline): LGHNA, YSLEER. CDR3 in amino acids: CASSQEGAGQGPTRQYF. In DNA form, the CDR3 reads TGCGCCAGCAGCCAAGAAGGGGCGGGACAGGGGCCTACGAGGCAGTACTTC.

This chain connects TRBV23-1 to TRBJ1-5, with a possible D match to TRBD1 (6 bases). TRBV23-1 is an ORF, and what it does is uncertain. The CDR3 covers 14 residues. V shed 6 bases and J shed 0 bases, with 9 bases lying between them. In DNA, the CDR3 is TGCGCCAGCAGGCACAGGGATAGCAATCAGCCCCAGCATTTT. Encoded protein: CASRHRDSNQPQHF.

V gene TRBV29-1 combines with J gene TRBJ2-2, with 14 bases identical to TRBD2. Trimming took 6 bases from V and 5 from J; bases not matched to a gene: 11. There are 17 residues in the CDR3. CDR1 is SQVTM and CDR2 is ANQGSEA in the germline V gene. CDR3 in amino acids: CSVAPGTSGSGTGELFF. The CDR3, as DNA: TGCAGCGTAGCCCCCGGGACTAGCGGGAGCGGGACCGGGGAGCTGTTTTTT.

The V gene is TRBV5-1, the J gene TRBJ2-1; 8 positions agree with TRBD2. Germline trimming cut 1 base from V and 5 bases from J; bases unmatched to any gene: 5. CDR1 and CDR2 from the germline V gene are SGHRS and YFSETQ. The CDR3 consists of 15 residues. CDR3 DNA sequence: TGCGCCAGCAGCTTGAGAAGCGGGAGCGACAATGAGCAGTTCTTC. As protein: CASSLRSGSDNEQFF.

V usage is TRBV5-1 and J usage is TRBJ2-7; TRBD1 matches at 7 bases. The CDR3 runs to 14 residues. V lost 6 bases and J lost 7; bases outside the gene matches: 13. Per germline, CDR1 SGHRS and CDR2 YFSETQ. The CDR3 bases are TGCGCCAGCACCTATGGACAGGTTGTGGGGGAGCAGTACTTC. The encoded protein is CASTYGQVVGEQYF. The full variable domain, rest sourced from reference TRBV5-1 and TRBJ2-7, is KAGVTQTPRYLIKTRGQQVTLSCSPISGHRSVSWYQQTPGQGLQFLFEYFSETQRNKGNFPGRFSGRQFSNSRSEMNVSTLELGDSALYLCASTYGQVVGEQYFGPGTRLTVT.

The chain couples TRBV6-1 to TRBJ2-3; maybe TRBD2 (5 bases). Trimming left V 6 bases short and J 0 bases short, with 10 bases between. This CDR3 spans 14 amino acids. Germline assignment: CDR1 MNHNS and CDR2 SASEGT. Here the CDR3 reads CASREGFSTDTQYF. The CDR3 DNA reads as TGTGCCAGCAGAGAGGGTTTCAGCACAGATACGCAGTATTTT.

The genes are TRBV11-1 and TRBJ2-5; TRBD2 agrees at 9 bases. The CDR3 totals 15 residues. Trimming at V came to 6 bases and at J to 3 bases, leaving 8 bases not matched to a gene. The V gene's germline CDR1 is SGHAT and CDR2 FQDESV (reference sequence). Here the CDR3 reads CASSMREGPEETQYF. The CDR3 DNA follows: TGTGCCAGCAGTATGCGGGAGGGCCCCGAAGAGACCCAGTACTTC.

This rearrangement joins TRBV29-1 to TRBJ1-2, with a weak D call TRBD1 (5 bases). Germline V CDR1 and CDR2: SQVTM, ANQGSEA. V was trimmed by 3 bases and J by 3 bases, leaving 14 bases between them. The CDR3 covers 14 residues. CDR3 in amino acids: CSVEIGAYDYGYTF. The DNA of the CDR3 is TGCAGCGTTGAGATTGGGGCCTACGACTATGGCTACACCTTC.

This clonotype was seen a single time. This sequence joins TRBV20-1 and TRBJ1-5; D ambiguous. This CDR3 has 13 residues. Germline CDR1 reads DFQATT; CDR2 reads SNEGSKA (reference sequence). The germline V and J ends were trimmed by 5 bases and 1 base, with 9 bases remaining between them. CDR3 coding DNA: TGCAGTGCTGACCACATCAGCAATCAGCCCCAGCATTTT. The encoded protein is CSADHISNQPQHF.

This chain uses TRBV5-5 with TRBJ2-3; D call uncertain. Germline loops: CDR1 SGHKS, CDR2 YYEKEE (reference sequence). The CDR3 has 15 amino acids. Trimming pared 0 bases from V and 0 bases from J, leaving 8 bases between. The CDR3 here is CASSLATDSTDTQYF. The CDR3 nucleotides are TGTGCCAGCAGCTTGGCAACGGATAGCACAGATACGCAGTATTTT.

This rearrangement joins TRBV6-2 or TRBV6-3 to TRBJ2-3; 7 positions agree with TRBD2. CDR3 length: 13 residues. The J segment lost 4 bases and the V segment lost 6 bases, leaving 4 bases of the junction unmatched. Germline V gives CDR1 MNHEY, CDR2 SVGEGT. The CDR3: CASRGLLADTQYF. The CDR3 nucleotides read TGTGCCAGCAGGGGACTACTTGCAGATACGCAGTATTTT.

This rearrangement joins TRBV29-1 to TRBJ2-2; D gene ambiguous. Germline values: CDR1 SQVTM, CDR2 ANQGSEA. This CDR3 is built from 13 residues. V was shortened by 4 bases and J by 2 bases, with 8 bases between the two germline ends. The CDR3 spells CSVGRRNTGELFF. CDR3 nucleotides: TGCAGCGTTGGCCGACGAAACACCGGGGAGCTGTTTTTT.

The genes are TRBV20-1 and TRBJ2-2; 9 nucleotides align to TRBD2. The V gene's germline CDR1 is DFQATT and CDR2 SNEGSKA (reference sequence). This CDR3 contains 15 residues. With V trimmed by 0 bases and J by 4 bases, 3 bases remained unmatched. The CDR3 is CSARDSGSPTGELFF. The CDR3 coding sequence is TGCAGTGCTAGAGATAGCGGGAGCCCCACCGGGGAGCTGTTTTTT.

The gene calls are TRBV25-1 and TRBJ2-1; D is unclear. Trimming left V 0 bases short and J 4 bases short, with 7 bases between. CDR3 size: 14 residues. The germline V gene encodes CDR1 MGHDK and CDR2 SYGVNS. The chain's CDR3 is CASSEYWQYNEQFF. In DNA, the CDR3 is TGTGCCAGCAGTGAATACTGGCAGTACAATGAGCAGTTCTTC.

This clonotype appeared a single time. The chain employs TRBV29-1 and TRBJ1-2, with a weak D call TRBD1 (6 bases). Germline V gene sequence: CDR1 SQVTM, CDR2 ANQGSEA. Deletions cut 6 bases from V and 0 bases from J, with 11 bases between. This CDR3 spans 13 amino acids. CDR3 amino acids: CSVEHRANYGYTF. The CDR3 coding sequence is TGCAGCGTAGAACACAGGGCTAACTATGGCTACACCTTC.

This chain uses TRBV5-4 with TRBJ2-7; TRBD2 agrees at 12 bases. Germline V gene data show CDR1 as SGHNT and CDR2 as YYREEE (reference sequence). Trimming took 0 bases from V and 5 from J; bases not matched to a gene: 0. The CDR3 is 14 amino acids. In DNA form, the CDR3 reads TGTGCCAGCAGCTTGGGACTAGCGGGAGACGAGCAGTACTTC. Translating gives CASSLGLAGDEQYF.

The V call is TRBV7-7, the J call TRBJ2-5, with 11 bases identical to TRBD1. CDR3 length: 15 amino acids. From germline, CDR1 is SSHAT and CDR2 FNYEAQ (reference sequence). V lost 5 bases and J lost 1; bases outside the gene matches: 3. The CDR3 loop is CASSAGTGGQETQYF. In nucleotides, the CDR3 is TGTGCCAGCAGCGCCGGGACAGGGGGCCAAGAGACCCAGTACTTC.